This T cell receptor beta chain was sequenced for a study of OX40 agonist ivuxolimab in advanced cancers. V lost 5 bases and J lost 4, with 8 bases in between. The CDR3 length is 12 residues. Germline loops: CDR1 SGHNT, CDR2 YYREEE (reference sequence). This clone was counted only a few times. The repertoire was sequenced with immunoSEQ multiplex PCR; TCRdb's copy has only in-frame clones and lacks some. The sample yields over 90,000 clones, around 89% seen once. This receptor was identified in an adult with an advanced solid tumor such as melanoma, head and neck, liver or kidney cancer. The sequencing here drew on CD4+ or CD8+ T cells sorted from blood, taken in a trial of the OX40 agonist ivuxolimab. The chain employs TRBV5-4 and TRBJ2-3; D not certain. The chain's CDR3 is CASSPLSDTQYF. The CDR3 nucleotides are TGTGCCAGCAGTCCCTTATCAGATACGCAGTATTTT. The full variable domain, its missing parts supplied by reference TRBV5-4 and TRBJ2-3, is ETGVTQSPTHLIKTRGQQVTLRCSSQSGHNTVSWYQQALGQGPQFIFQYYREEENGRGNFPPRFSGLQFPNYSSELNVNALELDDSALYLCASSPLSDTQYFGPGTRLTVL.